This T cell receptor beta chain stems from a study of graft-versus-host responses after intestinal transplantation listed by TCRdb under 2021. For context, the study as a whole: The transplants that recipients received were multivisceral, liver-intestinal, or isolated intestinal. After intestinal transplantation, graft-versus-host and host-versus-graft alloreactive T cell clones were followed in the graft, circulation and bone marrow using bulk TCR-beta CDR3 sequencing. Of the 20 to 30 intestinal transplant recipients enrolled in the cohort, one of whom was a retransplant, 3 patients without pretransplant specimens were excluded. To identify alloreactive clones, pre-transplant mixed lymphocyte reaction products were sequenced and then compared with unstimulated pre-transplant donor and recipient T cells. Anti-thymocyte globulin induction was given to all recipients, followed by maintenance tacrolimus and steroids for about 3 years. Rather than going through the commercial service, samples from a few later patients were sequenced in-house on an Illumina MiSeq and processed with MiXCR. Donor T cell macrochimerism was defined as a peak of at least 4% donor T cells among recipient peripheral blood mononuclear cells.

Library preparation was by the immunoSEQ multiplex PCR assay. In most patients, genomic DNA was isolated using the Qiagen DNeasy Blood and Tissue Kit and sent frozen to Adaptive Biotechnologies for TCR sequencing. For most patients, high-throughput TCR-beta CDR3 sequencing of genomic DNA was performed by Adaptive Biotechnologies. For the original study's pipeline: Adaptive's ImmunoSEQ software was the source of the TCR sequencing data for about 17 patients, while a few other patients were processed with MiXCR and VDJtools. To correct CD4 versus CD8 sorting errors, sequences present in both subsets at a frequency ratio below 5:1 were removed. CDR3 nucleotide sequences shared by donor and recipient were removed because the origin of these sequences could not be assigned. To be classed as alloreactive, a clone needed at least 2-fold expansion over unstimulated cells and a minimum CFSE-low frequency of 0.002% (template counts) or 0.001% (read counts). A clone was considered mappable if detected in the sequenced pre-transplant spleen, lymph node, or MLR CFSE-low populations of the donor or recipient. The cumulative frequency of alloreactive clones was calculated as a percentage of all sequences, weighted by copy number. TCRdb holds this immuneACCESS table with in-frame rearrangements only. Some clones are missing; in checked studies, unresolved V genes explain under half, and the rest has no known cause. That table gives V, J and clone size, and the DNA gave D and trimming. The sample yields around 40,000 clones; around 94% were counted once. The ten most abundant clones make up about 0.23% of the sample.

As regards this clone: Its antigen has not been determined. Nothing much larger sits one base from this clone, and base qualities are not available.

What the study reported, not specific to this receptor: Peak levels of circulating GvH clones were associated with declines in HvG clones early after transplant. The conclusions were limited by the relatively low number and heterogeneity of the intestinal transplant patients. High GvH to HvG T cell clonal ratios were observed in the allografts of patients with donor T cell macrochimerism. GvH clones turned up in recipient bone marrow, with some appearing earlier in ileal mucosa or blood, a pattern consistent with an intestinal mucosal origin.

Deletion took 3 bases off V and 7 bases off J, with a span of 22 bases between the germline ends. The CDR3 has 17 amino acids, counting the end cysteine and phenylalanine. This entry keeps only the CDR3 DNA: 51 bases, framed from base 1. CDR1 is given as SNHLY and CDR2 as FYNNEI, both from the germline V gene. The sample's time point label is to be understood as: cells obtained before transplantation from donor or recipient. CD3+CD4+ and CD3+CD8+ populations were FACS-sorted from unstimulated pre-transplant donor and recipient cells taken from spleen or lymph nodes. Source: unstimulated CD4+ T cells sorted from spleen or lymph node cells, taken before transplant. The TCR sequence derives from a human donor who was the organ donor for an intestinal transplant. The sequence joins TRBV2 to TRBJ2-4; TRBD2 could be the D gene, as 6 bases match. The CDR3 region has the sequence CASSDIGVADLRNIQYF. DNA sequence: TGTGCCAGCAGTGATATTGGCGTAGCGGATCTTAGGAACATTCAGTACTTC.